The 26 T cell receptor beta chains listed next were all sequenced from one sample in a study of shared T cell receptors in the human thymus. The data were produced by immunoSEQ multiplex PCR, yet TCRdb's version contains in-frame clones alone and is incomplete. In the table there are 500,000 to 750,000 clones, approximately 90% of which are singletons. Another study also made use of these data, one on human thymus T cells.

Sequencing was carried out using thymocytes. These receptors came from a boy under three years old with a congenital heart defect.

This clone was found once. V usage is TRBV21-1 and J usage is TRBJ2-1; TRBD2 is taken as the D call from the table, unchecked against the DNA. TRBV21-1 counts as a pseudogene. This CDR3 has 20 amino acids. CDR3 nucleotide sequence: TGTGCCAGCAGCAGCCCGGGACTAGCGGGAGTCCCAGTCTTAGAAAATGAGCAGTTCTTC. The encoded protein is CASSSPGLAGVPVLENEQFF.

The CDR3 region is CASSERSQVGGELFF. In nucleotides, the CDR3 is TGTGCCAGCAGTGAAAGGAGCCAAGTGGGCGGGGAGCTGTTTTTT. The chain couples TRBV2 to TRBJ2-2; D gene uncertain. In germline, CDR1 is SNHLY, CDR2 FYNNEI. V lost 2 bases to trimming and J lost 7 bases, with 14 bases between them. This CDR3 is built from 15 residues.

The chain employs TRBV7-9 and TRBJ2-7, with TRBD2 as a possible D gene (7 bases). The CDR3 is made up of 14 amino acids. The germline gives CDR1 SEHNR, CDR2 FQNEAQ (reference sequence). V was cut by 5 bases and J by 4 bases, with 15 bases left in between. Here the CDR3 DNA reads TGTGCCAGCAGCCCAAGGGGGGGGGCGTACGAGCAGTACTTC. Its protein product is CASSPRGGAYEQYF.

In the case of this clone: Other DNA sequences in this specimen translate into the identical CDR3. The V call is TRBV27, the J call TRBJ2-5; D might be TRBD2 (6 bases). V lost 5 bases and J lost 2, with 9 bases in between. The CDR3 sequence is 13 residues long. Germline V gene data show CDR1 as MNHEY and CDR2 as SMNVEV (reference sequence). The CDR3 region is CASSSGLQETQYF. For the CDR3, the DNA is TGTGCCAGCAGTAGCGGGCTTCAAGAGACCCAGTACTTC.

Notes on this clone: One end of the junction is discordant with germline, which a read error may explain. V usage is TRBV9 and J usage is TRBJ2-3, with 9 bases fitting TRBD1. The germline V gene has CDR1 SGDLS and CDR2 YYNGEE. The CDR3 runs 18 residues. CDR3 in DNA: TGTGCCAGGAGCGTCCGGGGACAGGGAGGTCCCTCCACAGATACGCAGTATTTT. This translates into CARSVRGQGGPSTDTQYF.

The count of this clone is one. The CDR3 region has the DNA TGCGCCAGCAGTGACGAAGGGGGAAACCATGGCTACACCTTC. It yields the protein CASSDEGGNHGYTF. This chain joins TRBV10-2 and TRBJ1-2; tentative D call: TRBD1 (6 bases). The CDR3 has 14 residues. The V end was cut by 3 bases, the J end by 6 bases, with 14 bases between. From germline, CDR1 is WSHSY and CDR2 SAAADI.

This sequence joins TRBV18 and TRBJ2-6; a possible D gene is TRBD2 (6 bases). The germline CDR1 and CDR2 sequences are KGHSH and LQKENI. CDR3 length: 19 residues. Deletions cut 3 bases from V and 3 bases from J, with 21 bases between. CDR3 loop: CASSPATGLSPIGANVLTF. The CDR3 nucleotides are TGTGCCAGCTCACCGGCGACGGGACTTTCGCCCATTGGGGCCAACGTCCTGACTTTC. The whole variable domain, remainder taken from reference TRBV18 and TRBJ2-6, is NAGVMQNPRHLVRRRGQEARLRCSPMKGHSHVYWYRQLPEEGLKFMVYLQKENIIDESGMPKERFSAEFPKEGPSILRIQQVVRGDSAAYFCASSPATGLSPIGANVLTFGAGSRLTVL.

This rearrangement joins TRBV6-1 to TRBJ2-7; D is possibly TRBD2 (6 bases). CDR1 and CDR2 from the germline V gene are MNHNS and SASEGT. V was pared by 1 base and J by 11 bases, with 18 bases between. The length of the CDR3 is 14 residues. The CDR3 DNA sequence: TGTGCCAGCAGTGAAGGGCCCCTAGCGTCGGTGGAGTACTTC. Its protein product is CASSEGPLASVEYF.

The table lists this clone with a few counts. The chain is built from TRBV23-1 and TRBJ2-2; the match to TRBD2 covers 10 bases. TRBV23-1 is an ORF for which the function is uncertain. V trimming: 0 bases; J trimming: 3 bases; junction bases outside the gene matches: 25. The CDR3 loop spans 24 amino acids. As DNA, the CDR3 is TGCGCCAGCAGTCAATCAGTCCAGGGACCGGTGGCTAGCGGGAGAAATAGCGACACCGGGGAGCTGTTTTTT. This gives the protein CASSQSVQGPVASGRNSDTGELFF.

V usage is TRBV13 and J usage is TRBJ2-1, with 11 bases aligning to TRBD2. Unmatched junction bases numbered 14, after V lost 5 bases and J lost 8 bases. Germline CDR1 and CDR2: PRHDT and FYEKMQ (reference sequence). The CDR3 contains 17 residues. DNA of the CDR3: TGTGCCAGCAGCGCAAACCTAACTAGCGGGAGTAGCTATGAGCAGTTCTTC. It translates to CASSANLTSGSSYEQFF.

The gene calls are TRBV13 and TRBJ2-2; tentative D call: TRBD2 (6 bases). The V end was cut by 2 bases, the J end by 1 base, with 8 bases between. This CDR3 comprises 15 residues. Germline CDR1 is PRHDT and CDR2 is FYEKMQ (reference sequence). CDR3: CASSLRSGNTGELFF. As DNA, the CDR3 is TGTGCCAGCAGCTTACGTAGCGGGAACACCGGGGAGCTGTTTTTT.

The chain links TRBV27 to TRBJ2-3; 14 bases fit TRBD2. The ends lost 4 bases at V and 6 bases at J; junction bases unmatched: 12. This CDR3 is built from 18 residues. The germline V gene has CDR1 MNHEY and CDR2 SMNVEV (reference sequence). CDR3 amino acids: CASSYQVPGLAGEDTQYF. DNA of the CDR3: TGTGCCAGCAGTTATCAGGTCCCGGGACTAGCGGGGGAGGATACGCAGTATTTT.

CDR3 sequence reads: CASSPRTEDQPQHF. CDR3 in DNA: TGTGCCAGCTCACCACGGACAGAAGATCAGCCCCAGCATTTT. The V and J genes are TRBV18 and TRBJ1-5; TRBD1 is a possible D gene (6 bases). Trimming took off 1 base at V and 5 bases at J, with 9 bases between the two ends. Per germline, CDR1 KGHSH and CDR2 LQKENI. The CDR3 is 14 amino acids.

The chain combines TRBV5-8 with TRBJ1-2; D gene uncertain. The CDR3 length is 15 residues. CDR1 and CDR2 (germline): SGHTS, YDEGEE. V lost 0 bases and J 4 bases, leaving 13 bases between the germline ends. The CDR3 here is CASSLDRYYPYGYTF. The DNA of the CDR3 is TGTGCCAGCAGCTTGGATCGGTACTACCCCTATGGCTACACCTTC. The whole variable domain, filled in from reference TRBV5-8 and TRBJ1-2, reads EAGVTQSPTHLIKTRGQQATLRCSPISGHTSVYWYQQALGLGLQFLLWYDEGEERNRGNFPPRFSGRQFPNYSSELNVNALELEDSALYLCASSLDRYYPYGYTFGSGTRLTVV.

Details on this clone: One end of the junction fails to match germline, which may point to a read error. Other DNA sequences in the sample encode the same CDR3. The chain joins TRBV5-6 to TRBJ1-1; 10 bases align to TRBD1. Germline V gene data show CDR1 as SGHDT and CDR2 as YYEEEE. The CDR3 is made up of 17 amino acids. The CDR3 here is CASSPPRDRGVSTEAFF. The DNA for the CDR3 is TGCGCCAGCAGCCCGCCCCGGGACAGGGGTGTGAGCACTGAAGCTTTCTTT.

CDR3: CASSVGVQGWAGELFF. CDR3 coding DNA: TGTGCCAGCAGCGTAGGGGTCCAGGGCTGGGCCGGGGAGCTGTTTTTT. The chain combines TRBV9 with TRBJ2-2, with a tentative D call TRBD1 (5 bases). From germline, CDR1 is SGDLS and CDR2 YYNGEE. CDR3 length: 16 amino acids. Trimming pared 0 bases from V and 6 bases from J, leaving 15 bases between. Drawing the rest from reference TRBV9 and TRBJ2-2, the complete variable domain is DSGVTQTPKHLITATGQRVTLRCSPRSGDLSVYWYQQSLDQGLQFLIQYYNGEERAKGNILERFSAQQFPDLHSELNLSSLELGDSALYFCASSVGVQGWAGELFFGEGSRLTVL.

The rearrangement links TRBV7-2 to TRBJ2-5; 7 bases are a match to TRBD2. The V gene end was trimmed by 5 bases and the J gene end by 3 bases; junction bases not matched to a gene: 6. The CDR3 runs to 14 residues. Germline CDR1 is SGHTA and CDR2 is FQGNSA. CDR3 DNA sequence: TGTGCCAGCAGCACTGCTAGCGGTAAAGAGACCCAGTACTTC. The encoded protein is CASSTASGKETQYF.

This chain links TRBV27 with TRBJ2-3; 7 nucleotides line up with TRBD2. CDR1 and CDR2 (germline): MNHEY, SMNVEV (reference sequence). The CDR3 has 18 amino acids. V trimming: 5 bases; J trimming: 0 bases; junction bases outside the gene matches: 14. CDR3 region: CASSLPPSGESSTDTQYF. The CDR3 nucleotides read TGTGCCAGCAGTCTTCCCCCAAGCGGGGAGAGTAGCACAGATACGCAGTATTTT.

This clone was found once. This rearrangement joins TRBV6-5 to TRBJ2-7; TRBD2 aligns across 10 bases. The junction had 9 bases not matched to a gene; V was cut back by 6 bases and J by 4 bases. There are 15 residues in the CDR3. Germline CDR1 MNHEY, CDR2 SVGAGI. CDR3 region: CASRRLAGARYEQYF. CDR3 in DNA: TGTGCCAGCAGACGCCTAGCGGGAGCCCGATACGAGCAGTACTTC.

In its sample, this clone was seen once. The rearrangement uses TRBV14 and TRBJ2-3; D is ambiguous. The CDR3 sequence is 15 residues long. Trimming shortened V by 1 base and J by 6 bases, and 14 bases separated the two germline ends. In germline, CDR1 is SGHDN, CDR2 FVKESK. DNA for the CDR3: TGTGCCAGCAGCCAAGTAGACGGAACAGTGGATACGCAGTATTTT. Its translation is CASSQVDGTVDTQYF.

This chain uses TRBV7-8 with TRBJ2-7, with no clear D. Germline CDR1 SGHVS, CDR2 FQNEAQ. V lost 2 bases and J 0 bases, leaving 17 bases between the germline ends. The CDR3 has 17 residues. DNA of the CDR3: TGTGCCAGCAGCTTAACGCGGCAACGGTTCGACTCCTACGAGCAGTACTTC. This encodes CASSLTRQRFDSYEQYF.

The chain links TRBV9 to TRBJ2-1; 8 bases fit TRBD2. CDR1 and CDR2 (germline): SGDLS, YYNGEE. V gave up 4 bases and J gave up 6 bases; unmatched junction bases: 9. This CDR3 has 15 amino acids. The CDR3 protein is CASSPPAGAGNEQFF. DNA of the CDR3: TGTGCCAGCAGCCCCCCAGCGGGAGCGGGCAATGAGCAGTTCTTC.

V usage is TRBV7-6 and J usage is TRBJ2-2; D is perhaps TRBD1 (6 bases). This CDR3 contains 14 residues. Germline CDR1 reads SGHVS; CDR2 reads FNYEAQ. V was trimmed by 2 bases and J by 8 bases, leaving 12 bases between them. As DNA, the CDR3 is TGTGCCAGCAGCTTATCAGGGGCATATGGGGAGCTGTTTTTT. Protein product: CASSLSGAYGELFF.

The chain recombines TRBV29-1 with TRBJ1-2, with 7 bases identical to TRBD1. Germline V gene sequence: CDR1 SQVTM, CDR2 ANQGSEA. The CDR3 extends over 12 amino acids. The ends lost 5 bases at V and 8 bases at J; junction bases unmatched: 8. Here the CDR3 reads CSVQQGSGGYTF. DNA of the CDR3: TGCAGCGTTCAACAGGGGTCAGGGGGCTACACCTTC.

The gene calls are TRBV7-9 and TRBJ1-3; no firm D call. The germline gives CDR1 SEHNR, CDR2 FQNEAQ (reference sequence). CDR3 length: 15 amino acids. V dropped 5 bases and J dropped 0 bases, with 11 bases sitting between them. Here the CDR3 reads CASSLEGASGNTIYF. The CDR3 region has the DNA TGTGCCAGCAGCCTAGAGGGAGCCTCTGGAAACACCATATATTTT.

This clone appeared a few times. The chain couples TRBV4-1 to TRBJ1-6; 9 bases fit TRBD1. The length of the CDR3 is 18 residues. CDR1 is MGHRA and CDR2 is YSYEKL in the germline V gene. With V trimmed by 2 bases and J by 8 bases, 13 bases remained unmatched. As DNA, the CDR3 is TGCGCCAGCAGCCAACCCAACCCCCGGACAGGGGTAGATTCACCCCTCCACTTT. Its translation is CASSQPNPRTGVDSPLHF.